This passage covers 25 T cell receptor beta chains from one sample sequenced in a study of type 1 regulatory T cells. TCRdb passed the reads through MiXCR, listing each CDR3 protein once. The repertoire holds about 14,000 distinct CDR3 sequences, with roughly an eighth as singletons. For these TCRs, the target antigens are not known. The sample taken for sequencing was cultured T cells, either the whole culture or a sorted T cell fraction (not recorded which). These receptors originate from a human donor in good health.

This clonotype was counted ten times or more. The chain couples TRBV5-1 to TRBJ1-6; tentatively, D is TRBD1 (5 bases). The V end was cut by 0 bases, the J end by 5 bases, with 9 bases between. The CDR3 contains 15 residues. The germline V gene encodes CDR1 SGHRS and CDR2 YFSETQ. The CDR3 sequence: CASSLVGTDNSPLHF. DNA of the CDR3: TGCGCCAGCAGCTTGGTTGGGACGGATAATTCACCCCTCCACTTT. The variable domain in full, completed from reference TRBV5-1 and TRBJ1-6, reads KAGVTQTPRYLIKTRGQQVTLSCSPISGHRSVSWYQQTPGQGLQFLFEYFSETQRNKGNFPGRFSGRQFSNSRSEMNVSTLELGDSALYLCASSLVGTDNSPLHFGNGTRLTVT.

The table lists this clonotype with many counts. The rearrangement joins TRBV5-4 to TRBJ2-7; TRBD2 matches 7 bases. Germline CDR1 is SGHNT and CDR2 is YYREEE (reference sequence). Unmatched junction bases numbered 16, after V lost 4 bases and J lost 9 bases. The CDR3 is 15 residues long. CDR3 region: CASSPGSGMGLGQYF. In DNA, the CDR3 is TGTGCCAGCAGCCCTGGGAGCGGGATGGGCTTAGGGCAGTACTTC.

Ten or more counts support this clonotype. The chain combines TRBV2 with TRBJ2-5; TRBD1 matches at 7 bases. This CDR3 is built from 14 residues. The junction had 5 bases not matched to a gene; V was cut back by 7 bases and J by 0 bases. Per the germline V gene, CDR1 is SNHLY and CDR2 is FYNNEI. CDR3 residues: CASIPDRDQETQYF. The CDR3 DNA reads TGTGCCAGCATTCCAGACAGGGACCAAGAGACCCAGTACTTC. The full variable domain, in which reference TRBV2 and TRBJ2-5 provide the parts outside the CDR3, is EPEVTQTPSHQVTQMGQEVILRCVPISNHLYFYWYRQILGQKVEFLVSFYNNEISEKSEIFDDQFSVERPDGSNFTLKIRSTKLEDSAMYFCASIPDRDQETQYFGPGTRLLVL.

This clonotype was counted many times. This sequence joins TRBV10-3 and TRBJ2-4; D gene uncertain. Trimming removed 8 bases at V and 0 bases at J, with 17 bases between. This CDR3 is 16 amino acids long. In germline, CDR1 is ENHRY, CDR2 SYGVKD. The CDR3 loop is CAISVQASVAKNIQYF. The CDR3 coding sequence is TGTGCCATCTCGGTTCAAGCCTCCGTAGCCAAAAACATTCAGTACTTC.

CDR3: CASSAGTPNEQFF. The CDR3 nucleotides are TGTGCCAGCAGCGCCGGGACTCCCAATGAGCAGTTCTTC. The chain recombines TRBV7-6 with TRBJ2-1; D is perhaps TRBD2 (6 bases). V shed 5 bases and J shed 6 bases, with 11 bases lying between them. The CDR3 spans 13 residues. Germline V gene lookup returns CDR1 SGHVS and CDR2 FNYEAQ.

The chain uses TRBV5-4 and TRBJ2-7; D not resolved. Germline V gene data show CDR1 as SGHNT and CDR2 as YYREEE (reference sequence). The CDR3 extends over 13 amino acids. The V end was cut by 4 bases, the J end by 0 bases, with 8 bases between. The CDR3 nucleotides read TGTGCCAGCAGCGTAGCTAGCTCCTACGAGCAGTACTTC. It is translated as CASSVASSYEQYF.

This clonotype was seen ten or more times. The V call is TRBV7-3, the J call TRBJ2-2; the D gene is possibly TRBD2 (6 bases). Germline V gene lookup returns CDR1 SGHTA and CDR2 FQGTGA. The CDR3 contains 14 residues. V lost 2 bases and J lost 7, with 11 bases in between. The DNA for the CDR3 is TGTGCCAGCAGCTTATTTTCCGGGAGCGGGGAGCTGTTTTTT. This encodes CASSLFSGSGELFF. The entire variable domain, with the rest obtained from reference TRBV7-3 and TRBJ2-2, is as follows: GAGVSQTPSNKVTEKGKYVELRCDPISGHTALYWYRQSLGQGPEFLIYFQGTGAADDSGLPNDRFFAVRPEGSVSTLKIQRTERGDSAVYLCASSLFSGSGELFFGEGSRLTVL.

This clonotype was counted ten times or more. CDR3 amino acids: CASSRGQGWETQYF. The CDR3, as DNA: TGTGCCAGCAGCAGGGGACAGGGCTGGGAGACCCAGTACTTC. The chain links TRBV13 to TRBJ2-5; TRBD1 matches at 9 bases. Germline lookup yields CDR1 PRHDT and CDR2 FYEKMQ (reference sequence). The CDR3 runs 14 residues. Trimming removed 5 bases from V and 5 bases from J; junction bases left unmatched: 6.

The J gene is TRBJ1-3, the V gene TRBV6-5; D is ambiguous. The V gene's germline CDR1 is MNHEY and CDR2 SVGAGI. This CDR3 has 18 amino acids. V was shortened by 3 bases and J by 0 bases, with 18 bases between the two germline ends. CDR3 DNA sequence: TGTGCCAGCAGTTATGATGAAATGACGGAAAACTCTGGAAACACCATATATTTT. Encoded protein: CASSYDEMTENSGNTIYF.

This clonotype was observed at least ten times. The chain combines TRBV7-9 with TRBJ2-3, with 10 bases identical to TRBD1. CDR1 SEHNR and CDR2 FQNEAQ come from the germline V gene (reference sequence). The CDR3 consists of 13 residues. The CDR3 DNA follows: TGTGCTAGTCGACAGGGGGCATCAGATACGCAGTATTTT. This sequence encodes CASRQGASDTQYF.

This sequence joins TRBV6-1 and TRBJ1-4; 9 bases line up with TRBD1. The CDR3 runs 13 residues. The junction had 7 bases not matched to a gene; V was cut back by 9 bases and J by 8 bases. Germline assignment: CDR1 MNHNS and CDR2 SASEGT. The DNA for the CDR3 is TGTGCCAGTCACAGGGGGCAGGGAGAAAAACTGTTTTTT. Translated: CASHRGQGEKLFF.

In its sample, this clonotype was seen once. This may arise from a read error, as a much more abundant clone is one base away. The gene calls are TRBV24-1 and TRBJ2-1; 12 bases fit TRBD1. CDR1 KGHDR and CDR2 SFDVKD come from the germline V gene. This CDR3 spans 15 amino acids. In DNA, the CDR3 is TGTGCCACCAGTGGGGACAGGGGGCCCCCTAATGAGGAGTTCTTC. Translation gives CATSGDRGPPNEEFF.

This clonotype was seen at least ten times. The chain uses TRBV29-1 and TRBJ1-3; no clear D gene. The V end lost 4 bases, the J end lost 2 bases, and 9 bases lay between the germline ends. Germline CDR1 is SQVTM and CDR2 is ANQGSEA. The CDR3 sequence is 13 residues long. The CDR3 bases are TGCAGCGTTGCCGATACCGCTGGAAACACCATATATTTT. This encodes CSVADTAGNTIYF.

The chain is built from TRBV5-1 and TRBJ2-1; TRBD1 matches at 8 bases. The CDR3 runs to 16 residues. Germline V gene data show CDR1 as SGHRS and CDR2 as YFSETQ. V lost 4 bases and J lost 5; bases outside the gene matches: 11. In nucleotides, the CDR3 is TGCGCCAGCAGCCCGTACAGGGGGTTCCCCAACAATGAGCAGTTCTTC. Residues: CASSPYRGFPNNEQFF. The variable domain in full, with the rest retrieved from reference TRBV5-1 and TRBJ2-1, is KAGVTQTPRYLIKTRGQQVTLSCSPISGHRSVSWYQQTPGQGLQFLFEYFSETQRNKGNFPGRFSGRQFSNSRSEMNVSTLELGDSALYLCASSPYRGFPNNEQFFGPGTRLTVL.

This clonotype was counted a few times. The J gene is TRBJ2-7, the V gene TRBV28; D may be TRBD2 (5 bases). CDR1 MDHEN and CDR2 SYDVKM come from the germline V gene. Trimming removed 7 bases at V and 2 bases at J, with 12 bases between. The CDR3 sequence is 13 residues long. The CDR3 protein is CASIKADAYEQYF. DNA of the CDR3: TGTGCCAGCATCAAAGCGGATGCCTACGAGCAGTACTTC.

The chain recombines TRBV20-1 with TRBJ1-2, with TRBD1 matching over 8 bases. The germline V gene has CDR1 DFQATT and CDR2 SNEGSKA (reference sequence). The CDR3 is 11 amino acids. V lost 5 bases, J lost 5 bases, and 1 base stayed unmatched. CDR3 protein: CSAWTGYGYTF. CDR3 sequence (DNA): TGCAGTGCTTGGACAGGGTATGGCTACACCTTC.

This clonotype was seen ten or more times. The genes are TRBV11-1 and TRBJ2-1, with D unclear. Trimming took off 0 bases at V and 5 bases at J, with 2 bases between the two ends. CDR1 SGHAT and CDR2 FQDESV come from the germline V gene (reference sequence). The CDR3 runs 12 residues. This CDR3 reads CASSLADNEQFF. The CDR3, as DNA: TGTGCCAGCAGCTTAGCTGACAATGAGCAGTTCTTC. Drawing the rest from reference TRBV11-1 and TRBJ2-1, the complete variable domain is EAEVAQSPRYKITEKSQAVAFWCDPISGHATLYWYRQILGQGPELLVQFQDESVVDDSQLPKDRFSAERLKGVDSTLKIQPAELGDSAMYLCASSLADNEQFFGPGTRLTVL.

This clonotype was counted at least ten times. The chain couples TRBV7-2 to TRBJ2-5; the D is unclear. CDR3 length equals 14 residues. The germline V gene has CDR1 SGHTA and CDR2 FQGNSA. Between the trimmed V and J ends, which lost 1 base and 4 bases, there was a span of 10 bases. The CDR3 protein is CASSLGAPVETQYF. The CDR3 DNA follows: TGTGCCAGCAGCTTAGGGGCCCCGGTAGAGACCCAGTACTTC.

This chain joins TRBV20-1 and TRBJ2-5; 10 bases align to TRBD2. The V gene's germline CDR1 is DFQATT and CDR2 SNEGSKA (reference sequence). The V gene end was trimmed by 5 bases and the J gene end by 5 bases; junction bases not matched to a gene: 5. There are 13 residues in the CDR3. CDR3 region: CSAEAGGRETQYF. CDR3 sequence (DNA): TGCAGTGCTGAAGCGGGAGGGAGGGAGACCCAGTACTTC.

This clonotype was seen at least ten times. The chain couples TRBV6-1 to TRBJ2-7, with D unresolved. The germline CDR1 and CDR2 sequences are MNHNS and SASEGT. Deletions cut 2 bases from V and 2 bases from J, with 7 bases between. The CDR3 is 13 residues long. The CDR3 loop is CASSEWRTYEQYF. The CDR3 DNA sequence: TGTGCCAGCAGTGAATGGCGGACCTACGAGCAGTACTTC.

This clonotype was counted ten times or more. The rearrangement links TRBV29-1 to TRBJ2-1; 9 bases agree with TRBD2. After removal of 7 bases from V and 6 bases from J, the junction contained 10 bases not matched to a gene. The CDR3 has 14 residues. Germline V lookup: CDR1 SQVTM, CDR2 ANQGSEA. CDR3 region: CSASISGSFNEQFF. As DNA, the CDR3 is TGCAGCGCCTCAATTAGCGGGAGTTTCAATGAGCAGTTCTTC.

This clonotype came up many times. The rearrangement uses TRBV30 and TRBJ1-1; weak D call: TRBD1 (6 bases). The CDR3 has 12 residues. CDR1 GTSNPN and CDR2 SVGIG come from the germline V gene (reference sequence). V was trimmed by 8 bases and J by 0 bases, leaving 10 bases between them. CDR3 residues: CAGDRLNTEAFF. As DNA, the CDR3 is TGTGCCGGTGACAGGCTGAACACTGAAGCTTTCTTT. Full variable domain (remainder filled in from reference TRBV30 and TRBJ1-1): SQTIHQWPATLVQPVGSPLSLECTVEGTSNPNLYWYRQAAGRGLQLLFYSVGIGQISSEVPQNLSASRPQDRQFILSSKKLLLSDSGFYLCAGDRLNTEAFFGQGTRLTVV.

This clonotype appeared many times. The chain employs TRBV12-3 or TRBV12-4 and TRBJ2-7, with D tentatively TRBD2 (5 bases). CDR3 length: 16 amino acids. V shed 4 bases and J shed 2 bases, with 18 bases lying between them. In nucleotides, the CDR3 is TGTGCCAGCAGTTCACGTACGAGCGGCCCACCCTACGAGCAGTACTTC. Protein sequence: CASSSRTSGPPYEQYF.

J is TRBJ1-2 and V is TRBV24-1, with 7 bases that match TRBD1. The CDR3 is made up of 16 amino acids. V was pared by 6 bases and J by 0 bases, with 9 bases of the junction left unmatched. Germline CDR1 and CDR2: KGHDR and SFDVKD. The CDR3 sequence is CATSPRPGQPNYGYTF. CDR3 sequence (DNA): TGTGCCACCAGTCCCCGGCCGGGACAGCCTAACTATGGCTACACCTTC.

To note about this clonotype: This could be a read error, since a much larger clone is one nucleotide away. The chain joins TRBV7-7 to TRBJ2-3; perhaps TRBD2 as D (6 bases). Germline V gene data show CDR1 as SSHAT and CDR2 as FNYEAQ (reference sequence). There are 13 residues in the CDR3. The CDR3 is CTSSLGYLDTQYF. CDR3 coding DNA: TGTACTAGCAGCTTAGGTTACCTGGATACGCAGTATTTT. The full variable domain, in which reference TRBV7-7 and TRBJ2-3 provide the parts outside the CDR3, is GAGVSQSPRYKVTKRGQDVTLRCDPISSHATLYWYQQALGQGPEFLTYFNYEAQPDKSGLPSDRFSAERPEGSISTLTIQRTEQRDSAMYRCTSSLGYLDTQYFGPGTRLTVL.